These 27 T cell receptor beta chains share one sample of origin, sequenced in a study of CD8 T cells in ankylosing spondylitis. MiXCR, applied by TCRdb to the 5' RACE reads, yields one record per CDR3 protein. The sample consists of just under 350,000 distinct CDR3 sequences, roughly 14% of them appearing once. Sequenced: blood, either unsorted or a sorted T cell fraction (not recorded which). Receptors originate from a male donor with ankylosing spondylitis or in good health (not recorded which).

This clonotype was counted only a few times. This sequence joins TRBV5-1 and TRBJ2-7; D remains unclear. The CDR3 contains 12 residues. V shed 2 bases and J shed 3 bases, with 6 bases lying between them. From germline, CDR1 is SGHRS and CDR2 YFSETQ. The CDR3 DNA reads TGCGCCAGCAGCTTTATATACTACGAGCAGTACTTC. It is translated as CASSFIYYEQYF.

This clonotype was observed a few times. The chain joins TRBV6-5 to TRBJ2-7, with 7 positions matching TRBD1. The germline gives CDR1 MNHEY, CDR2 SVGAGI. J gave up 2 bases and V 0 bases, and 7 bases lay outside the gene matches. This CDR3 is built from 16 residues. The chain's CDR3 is CASSYSQRQGTYEQYF. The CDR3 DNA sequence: TGTGCCAGCAGTTACTCCCAAAGACAGGGTACCTACGAGCAGTACTTC.

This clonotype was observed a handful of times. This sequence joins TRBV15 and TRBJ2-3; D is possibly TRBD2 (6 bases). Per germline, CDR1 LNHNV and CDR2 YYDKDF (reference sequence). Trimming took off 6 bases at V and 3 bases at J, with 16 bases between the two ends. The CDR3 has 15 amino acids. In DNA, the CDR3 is TGTGCCACCAGTCCCCGGATTCTAGCGACAGATACGCAGTATTTT. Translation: CATSPRILATDTQYF.

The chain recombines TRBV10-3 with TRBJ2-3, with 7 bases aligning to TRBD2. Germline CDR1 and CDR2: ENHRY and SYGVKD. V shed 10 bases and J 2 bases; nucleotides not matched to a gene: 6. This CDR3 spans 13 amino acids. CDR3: CATDSGFTDTQYF. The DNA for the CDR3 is TGTGCCACCGATAGCGGGTTCACAGATACGCAGTATTTT.

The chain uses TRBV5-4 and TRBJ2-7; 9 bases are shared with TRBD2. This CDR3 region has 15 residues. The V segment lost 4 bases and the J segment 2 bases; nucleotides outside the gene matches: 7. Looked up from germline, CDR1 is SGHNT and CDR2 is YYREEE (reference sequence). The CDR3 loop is CASSPSLAGAYEQYF. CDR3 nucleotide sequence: TGTGCCAGCAGCCCGTCACTAGCGGGTGCCTACGAGCAGTACTTC.

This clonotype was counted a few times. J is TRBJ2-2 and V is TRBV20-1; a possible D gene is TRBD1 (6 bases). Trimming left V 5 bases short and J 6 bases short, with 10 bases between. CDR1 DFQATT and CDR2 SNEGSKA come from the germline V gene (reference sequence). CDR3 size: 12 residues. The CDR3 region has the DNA TGCAGTGCTGATAAGGGGGCCGGGGAGCTGTTTTTT. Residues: CSADKGAGELFF.

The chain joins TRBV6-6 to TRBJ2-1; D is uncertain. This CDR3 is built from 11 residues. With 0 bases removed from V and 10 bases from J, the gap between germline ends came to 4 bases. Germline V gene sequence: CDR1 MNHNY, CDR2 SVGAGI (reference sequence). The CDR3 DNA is TGTGCCAGCAGTTACTCTTCAGAGCAGTTCTTC. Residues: CASSYSSEQFF.

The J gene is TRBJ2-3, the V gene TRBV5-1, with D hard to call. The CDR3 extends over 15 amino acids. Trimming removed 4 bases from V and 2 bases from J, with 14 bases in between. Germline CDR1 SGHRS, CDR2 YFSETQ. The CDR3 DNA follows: TGCGCCAGCAGCCGGACGGATCCCCCCACAGATACGCAGTATTTT. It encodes CASSRTDPPTDTQYF.

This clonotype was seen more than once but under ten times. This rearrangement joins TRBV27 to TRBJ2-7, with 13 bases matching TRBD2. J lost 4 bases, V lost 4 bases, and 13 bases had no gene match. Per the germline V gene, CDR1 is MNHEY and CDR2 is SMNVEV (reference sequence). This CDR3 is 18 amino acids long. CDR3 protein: CASSSLPGTSGKTYEQYF. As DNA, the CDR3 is TGTGCCAGCAGTTCCCTCCCGGGGACTAGCGGGAAAACTTACGAGCAGTACTTC.

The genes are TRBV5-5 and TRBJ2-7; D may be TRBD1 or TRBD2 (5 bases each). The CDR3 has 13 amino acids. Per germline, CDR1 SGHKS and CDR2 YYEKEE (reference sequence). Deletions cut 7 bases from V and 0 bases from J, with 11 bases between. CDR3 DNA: TGTGCCAGCTACCGGGGCAGCTCCTACGAGCAGTACTTC. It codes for CASYRGSSYEQYF.

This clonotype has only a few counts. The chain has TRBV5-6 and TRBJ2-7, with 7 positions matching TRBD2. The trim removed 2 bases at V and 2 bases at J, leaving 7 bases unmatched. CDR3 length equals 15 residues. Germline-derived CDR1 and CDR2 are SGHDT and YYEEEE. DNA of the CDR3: TGTGCCAGCAGCTTTAATCAGCGGGGTCCCTACGAGCAGTACTTC. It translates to CASSFNQRGPYEQYF.

The CDR3 DNA sequence: TGTGCCATCAGTGAGTCGATGGGTAAGGGGACTCCCTACGAGCAGTACTTC. This translates into CAISESMGKGTPYEQYF. This sequence joins TRBV10-3 and TRBJ2-7; D might be TRBD2 (6 bases). The ends were cut back, 0 bases at V and 2 bases at J, with 17 bases in the middle. The CDR3 is 17 residues long. Germline V gene data show CDR1 as ENHRY and CDR2 as SYGVKD.

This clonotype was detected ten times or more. The CDR3 sequence is CASSSSGGTGELFF. As DNA, the CDR3 is TGTGCCAGCAGTTCTTCCGGGGGTACCGGGGAGCTGTTTTTT. This sequence joins TRBV7-2 and TRBJ2-2; possibly TRBD2 for D (6 bases). The germline V gene encodes CDR1 SGHTA and CDR2 FQGNSA. This CDR3 is 14 amino acids long. The V and J ends lost 6 bases and 5 bases respectively, with 13 bases between them.

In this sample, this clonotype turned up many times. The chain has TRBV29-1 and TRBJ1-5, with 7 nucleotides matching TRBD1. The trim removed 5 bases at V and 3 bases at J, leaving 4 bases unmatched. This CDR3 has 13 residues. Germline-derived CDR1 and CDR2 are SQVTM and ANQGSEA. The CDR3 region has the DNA TGCAGCGTTTCGGGACAGTCCAATCAGCCCCAGCATTTT. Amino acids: CSVSGQSNQPQHF.

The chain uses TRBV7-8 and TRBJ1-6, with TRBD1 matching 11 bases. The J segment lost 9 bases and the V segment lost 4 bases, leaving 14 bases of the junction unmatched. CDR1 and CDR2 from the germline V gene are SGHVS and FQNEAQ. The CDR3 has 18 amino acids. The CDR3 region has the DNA TGTGCCAGCAGCTCCTCTCACGGGACAGGGGGGAACTCTTCACCCCTCCACTTT. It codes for CASSSSHGTGGNSSPLHF.

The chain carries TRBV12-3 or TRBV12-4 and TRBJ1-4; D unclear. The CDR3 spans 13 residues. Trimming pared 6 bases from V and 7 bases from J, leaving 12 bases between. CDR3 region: CASSLRVGEKLFF. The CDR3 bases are TGTGCCAGCAGCCTTCGGGTGGGTGAAAAACTGTTTTTT.

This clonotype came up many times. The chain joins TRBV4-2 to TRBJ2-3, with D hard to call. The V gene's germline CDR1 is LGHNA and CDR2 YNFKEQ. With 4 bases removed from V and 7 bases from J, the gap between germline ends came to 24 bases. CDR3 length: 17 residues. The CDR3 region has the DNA TGTGCCAGCAGCCCTCGCCCGCCCCCAATTCCATATAATACGCAGTATTTT. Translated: CASSPRPPPIPYNTQYF.

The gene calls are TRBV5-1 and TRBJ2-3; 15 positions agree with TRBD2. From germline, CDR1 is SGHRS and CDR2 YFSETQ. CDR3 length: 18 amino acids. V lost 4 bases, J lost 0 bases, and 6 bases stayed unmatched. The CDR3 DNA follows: TGCGCCAGCAGCCCCCGGGGGACTAGCGGGGGGAGCACAGATACGCAGTATTTT. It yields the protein CASSPRGTSGGSTDTQYF.

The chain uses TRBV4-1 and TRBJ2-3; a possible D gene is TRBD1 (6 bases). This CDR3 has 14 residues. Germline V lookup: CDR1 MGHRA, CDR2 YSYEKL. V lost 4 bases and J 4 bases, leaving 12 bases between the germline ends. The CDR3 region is CASSRTVSADTQYF. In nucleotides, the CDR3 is TGCGCCAGCAGCCGGACAGTAAGTGCAGATACGCAGTATTTT.

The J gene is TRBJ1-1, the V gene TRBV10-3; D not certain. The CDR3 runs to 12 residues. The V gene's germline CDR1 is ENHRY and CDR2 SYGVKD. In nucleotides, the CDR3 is TGTGTCAGTCGGACGCCGAACACTGAAGCTTTCTTT. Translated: CVSRTPNTEAFF.

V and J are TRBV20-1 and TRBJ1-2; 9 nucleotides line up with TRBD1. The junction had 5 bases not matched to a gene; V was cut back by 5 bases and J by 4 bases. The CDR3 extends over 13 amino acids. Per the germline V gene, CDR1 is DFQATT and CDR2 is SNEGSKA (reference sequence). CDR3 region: CSARGQGIYGYTF. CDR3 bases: TGCAGTGCTCGTGGACAGGGGATCTATGGCTACACCTTC.

CDR3 sequence reads: CASSLRQGPGEQYF. CDR3 bases: TGTGCCAGCAGTCTGCGGCAGGGGCCGGGTGAGCAGTACTTC. This sequence joins TRBV25-1 and TRBJ2-7; D perhaps matches TRBD1 (6 bases). The V end lost 5 bases, the J end lost 7 bases, and 18 bases lay between the germline ends. There are 14 residues in the CDR3. Germline CDR1 is MGHDK and CDR2 is SYGVNS.

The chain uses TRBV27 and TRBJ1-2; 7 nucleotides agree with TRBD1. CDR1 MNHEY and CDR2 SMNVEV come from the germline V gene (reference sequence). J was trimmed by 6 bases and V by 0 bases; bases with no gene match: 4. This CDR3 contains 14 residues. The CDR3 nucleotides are TGTGCCAGCAGTTTATCAAGGCAGGGGGATGGCTACACCTTC. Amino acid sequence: CASSLSRQGDGYTF.

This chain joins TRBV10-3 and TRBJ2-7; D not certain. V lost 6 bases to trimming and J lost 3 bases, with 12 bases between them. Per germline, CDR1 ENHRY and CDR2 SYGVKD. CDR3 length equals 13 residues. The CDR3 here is CAISAGFNYEQYF. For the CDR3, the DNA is TGTGCCATCAGCGCAGGTTTCAACTACGAGCAGTACTTC.

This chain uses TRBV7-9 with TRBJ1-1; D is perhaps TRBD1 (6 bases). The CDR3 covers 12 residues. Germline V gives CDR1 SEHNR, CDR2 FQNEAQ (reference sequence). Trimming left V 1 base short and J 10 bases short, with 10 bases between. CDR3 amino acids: CASSLEQGRAFF. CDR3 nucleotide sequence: TGTGCCAGCAGCTTAGAACAGGGACGAGCTTTCTTT.

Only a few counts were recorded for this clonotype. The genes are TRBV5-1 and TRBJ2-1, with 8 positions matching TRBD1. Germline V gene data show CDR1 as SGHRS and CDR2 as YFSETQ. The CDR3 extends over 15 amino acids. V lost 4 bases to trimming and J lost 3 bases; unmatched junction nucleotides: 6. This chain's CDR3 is CASSQDRAHYNEQFF. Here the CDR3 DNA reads TGCGCCAGCAGCCAGGACAGGGCCCACTACAATGAGCAGTTCTTC. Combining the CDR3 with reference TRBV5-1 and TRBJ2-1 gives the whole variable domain KAGVTQTPRYLIKTRGQQVTLSCSPISGHRSVSWYQQTPGQGLQFLFEYFSETQRNKGNFPGRFSGRQFSNSRSEMNVSTLELGDSALYLCASSQDRAHYNEQFFGPGTRLTVL.

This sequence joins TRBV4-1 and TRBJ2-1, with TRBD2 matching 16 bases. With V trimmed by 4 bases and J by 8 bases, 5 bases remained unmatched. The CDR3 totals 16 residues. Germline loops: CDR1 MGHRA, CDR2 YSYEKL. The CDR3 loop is CASSRAGTSGRDEQFF. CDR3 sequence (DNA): TGCGCCAGCAGCCGAGCCGGGACTAGCGGGAGGGATGAGCAGTTCTTC.